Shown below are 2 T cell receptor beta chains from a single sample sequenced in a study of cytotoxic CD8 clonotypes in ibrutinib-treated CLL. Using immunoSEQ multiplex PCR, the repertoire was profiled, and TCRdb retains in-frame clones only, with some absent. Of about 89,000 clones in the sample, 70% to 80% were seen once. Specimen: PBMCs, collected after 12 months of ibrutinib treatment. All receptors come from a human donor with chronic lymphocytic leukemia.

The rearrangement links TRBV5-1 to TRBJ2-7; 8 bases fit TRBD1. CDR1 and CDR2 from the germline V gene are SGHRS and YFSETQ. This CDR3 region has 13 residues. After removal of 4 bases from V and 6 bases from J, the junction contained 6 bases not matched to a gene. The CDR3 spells CASSTGQAGEQYF. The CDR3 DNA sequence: TGCGCCAGCAGCACGGGACAGGCCGGCGAGCAGTACTTC.

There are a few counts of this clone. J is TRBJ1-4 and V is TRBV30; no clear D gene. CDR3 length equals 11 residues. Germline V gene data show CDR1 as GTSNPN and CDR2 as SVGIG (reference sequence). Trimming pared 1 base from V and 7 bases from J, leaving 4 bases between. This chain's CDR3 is CAWSDGEKLFF. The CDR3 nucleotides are TGTGCCTGGAGTGACGGTGAAAAACTGTTTTTT.